The sequence of this T cell receptor (beta chain) was determined in a study of radiotherapy plus CTLA-4 blockade in lung cancer. Across the whole study: Among patients, around 18% showed objective responses, and roughly 30% had disease control.

The CDR3 has 14 residues. Germline V CDR1 and CDR2: SEHNR, FQNEAQ (reference sequence). Trimming left V 2 bases short and J 5 bases short, with 12 bases between. General study findings and limits: Response, reportedly, was best predicted by interferon-beta along with early blood T cell clone dynamics.

On this clone: Its antigen is unknown.

Generated by immunoSEQ multiplex PCR, the TCRdb table keeps only in-frame clones and is missing some. The data contain about 70,000 clones, 60% to 80% of them singletons. The TCR was taken from a human donor with non-small cell lung cancer whose response to radiotherapy plus ipilimumab could not be evaluated. Some clones in this sample may be carry-over from other donors' samples. Material: peripheral blood, obtained from a patient treated with radiotherapy plus ipilimumab. V and J are TRBV7-9 and TRBJ2-5; D is unclear. CDR3 loop: CASSLTAAGETQYF. CDR3 in DNA: TGTGCCAGCAGCTTAACGGCCGCCGGGGAGACCCAGTACTTC. Drawing the rest from reference TRBV7-9 and TRBJ2-5, the complete variable domain is DTGVSQNPRHKITKRGQNVTFRCDPISEHNRLYWYRQTLGQGPEFLTYFQNEAQLEKSRLLSDRFSAERPKGSFSTLEIQRTEQGDSAMYLCASSLTAAGETQYFGPGTRLLVL.